Here is one TCR beta chain with its context. Antigen specificity is unknown. The data were produced by immunoSEQ multiplex PCR, yet TCRdb's version contains in-frame clones alone and is incomplete. The data contain around 450,000 clones, roughly 89% of them singletons. The data were taken from a study of Ad26.COV2.S vaccination and SARS-CoV-2 variants. Study-level findings and limits: Marked by substantial breadth, spike-specific CD8+ and CD4+ T cell responses were reportedly seen after vaccination. Non-spike TCR breadth did not differ much between vaccine and placebo recipients.

Indicated treatment: some 20 received Ad26.COV2.S at low or high dose, single or two shots; about five received placebo; per-sample allocation not given. Sampling took place 63 days after the first vaccine or placebo injection. An Ad26 vector expressing Wuhan-strain SARS-CoV-2 spike served as the vaccine. Sequencing was performed on peripheral blood, taken in a trial of Ad26.COV2.S vaccine versus placebo. This clonotype was obtained from a person between 18 and 60 years old who received the Ad26.COV2.S COVID-19 vaccine or a placebo.

The CDR3 DNA follows: TGTGCCAGCAGTGGTTTTCTGGGGGAAGGCTATGGCTACACCTTC. Residues: CASSGFLGEGYGYTF. The rearrangement links TRBV2 to TRBJ1-2, with D maybe TRBD1 (5 bases). Germline V gene lookup returns CDR1 SNHLY and CDR2 FYNNEI. The CDR3 contains 15 residues. V lost 4 bases and J 4 bases, leaving 16 bases between the germline ends.